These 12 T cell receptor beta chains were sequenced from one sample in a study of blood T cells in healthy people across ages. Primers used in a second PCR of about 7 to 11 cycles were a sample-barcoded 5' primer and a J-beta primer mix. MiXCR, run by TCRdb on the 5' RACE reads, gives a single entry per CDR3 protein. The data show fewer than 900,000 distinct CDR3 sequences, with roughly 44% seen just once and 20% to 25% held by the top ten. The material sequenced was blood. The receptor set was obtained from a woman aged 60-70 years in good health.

CDR3 protein: CSVDPAYEPTQETQYF. The CDR3 DNA is TGCAGCGTTGACCCAGCCTACGAACCAACCCAAGAGACCCAGTACTTC. The chain combines TRBV29-1 with TRBJ2-5; no clear D gene. Trimming stripped 3 bases from V and 1 base from J, with 18 bases between. CDR1 SQVTM and CDR2 ANQGSEA come from the germline V gene. The CDR3 length is 16 residues.

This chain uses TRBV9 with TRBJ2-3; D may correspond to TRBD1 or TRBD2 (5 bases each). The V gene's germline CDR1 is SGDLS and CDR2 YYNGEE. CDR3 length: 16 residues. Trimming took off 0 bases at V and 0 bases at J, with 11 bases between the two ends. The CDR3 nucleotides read TGTGCCAGCAGCGTAGGAGTTGAGGGGAGCACAGATACGCAGTATTTT. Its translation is CASSVGVEGSTDTQYF.

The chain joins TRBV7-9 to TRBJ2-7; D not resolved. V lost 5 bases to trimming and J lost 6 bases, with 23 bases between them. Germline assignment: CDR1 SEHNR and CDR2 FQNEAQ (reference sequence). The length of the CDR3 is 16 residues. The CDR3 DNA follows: TGTGCCAGCAGCCTTCAGAGTGGGTCGTCATTGGCCGAGCAGTACTTC. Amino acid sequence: CASSLQSGSSLAEQYF.

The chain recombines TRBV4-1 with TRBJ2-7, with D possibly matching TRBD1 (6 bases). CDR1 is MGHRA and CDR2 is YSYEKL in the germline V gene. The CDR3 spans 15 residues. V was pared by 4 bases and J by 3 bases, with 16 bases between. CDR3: CASSLFTGQNYEQYF. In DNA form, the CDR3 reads TGCGCCAGCAGCCTCTTTACAGGACAGAACTACGAGCAGTACTTC.

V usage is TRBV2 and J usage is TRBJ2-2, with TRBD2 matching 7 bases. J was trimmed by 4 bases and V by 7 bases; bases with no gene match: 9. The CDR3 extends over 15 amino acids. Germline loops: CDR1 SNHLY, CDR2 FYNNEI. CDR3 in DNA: TGTGCCAGCACAGGAGAGGGAGGGATCACCGGGGAGCTGTTTTTT. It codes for CASTGEGGITGELFF.

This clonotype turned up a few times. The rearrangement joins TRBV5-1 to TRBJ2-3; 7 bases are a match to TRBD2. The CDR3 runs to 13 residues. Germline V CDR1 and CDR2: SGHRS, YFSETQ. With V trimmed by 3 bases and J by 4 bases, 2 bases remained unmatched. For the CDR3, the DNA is TGCGCCAGCAGCTGGGAGGGTGCAGATACGCAGTATTTT. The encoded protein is CASSWEGADTQYF.

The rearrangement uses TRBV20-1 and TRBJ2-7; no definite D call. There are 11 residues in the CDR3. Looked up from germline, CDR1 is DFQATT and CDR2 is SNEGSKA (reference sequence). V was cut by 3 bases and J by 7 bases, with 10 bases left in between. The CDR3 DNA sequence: TGCAGTGCTAGGACCTACAATGAGCAGTACTTC. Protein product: CSARTYNEQYF.

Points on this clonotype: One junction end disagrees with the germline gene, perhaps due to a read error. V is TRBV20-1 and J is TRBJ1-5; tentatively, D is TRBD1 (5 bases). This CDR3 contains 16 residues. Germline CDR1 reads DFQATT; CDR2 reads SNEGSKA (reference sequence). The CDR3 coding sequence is TGCAGTGCTGGAGATCCCAGGGACGGGGACAATCAGCCCCAGCATTTT. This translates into CSAGDPRDGDNQPQHF.

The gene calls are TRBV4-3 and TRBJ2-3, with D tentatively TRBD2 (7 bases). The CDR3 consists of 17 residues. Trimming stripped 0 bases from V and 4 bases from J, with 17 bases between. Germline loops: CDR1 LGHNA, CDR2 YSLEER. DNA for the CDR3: TGCGCCAGCAGCCAAGAGTTGTGGGGGGGCGGCGCAGATACGCAGTATTTT. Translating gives CASSQELWGGGADTQYF.

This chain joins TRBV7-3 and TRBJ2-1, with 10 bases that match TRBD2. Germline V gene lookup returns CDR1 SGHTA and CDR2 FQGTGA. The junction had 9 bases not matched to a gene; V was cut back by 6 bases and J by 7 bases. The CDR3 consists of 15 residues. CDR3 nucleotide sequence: TGTGCCAGCAGGCTAGCGGGAGACGTAAGAAATGAGCAGTTCTTC. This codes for CASRLAGDVRNEQFF.

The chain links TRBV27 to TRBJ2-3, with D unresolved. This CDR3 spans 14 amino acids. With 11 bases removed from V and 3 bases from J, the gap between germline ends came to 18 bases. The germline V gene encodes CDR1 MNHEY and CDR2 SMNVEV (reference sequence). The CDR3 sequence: CAVGRPAWTDTQYF. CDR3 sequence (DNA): TGTGCCGTAGGACGACCAGCGTGGACAGATACGCAGTATTTT.

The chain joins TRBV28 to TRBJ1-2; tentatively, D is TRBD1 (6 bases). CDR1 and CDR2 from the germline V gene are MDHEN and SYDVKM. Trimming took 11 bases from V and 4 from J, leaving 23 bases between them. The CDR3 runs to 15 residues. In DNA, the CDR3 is TGTGCCGTCACTCCACCCTTTACAGGGCCCTATGGCTACACCTTC. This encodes CAVTPPFTGPYGYTF.